A selection of T cell receptor beta chains follows, all from one sample in a study of T cell responses to AZD1222 COVID-19 vaccine. Some clones are missing from TCRdb's copy, which holds only in-frame ones; the method was immunoSEQ multiplex PCR. The repertoire has 170,000 or so clones, over 75% of them found once; the top ten carry roughly 1.6%. Specimen: peripheral blood, collected on day 0 of AZD1222 vaccination. The receptor source for this set is an adult in good health. Each CDR3 is given with its conserved first and last residue. The order of the fields is D gene, J gene, clone size, V gene, CDR3 protein, CDR3 DNA. A D gene is named only where the DNA matches it firmly. Not all rows give a size; the values are once, few, many and, for expanded clones, a class.

- | TRBJ1-4 | - | TRBV4-1 | CASSQEDPTRINEKLFF | TGCGCCAGCAGCCAAGAAGACCCCACCAGGATAAATGAAAAACTGTTTTTT
- | TRBJ2-3 | once | TRBV28 | CASSLSGPLGDTQYF | TGTGCCAGCAGTTTATCGGGACCTCTTGGGGATACGCAGTATTTT
- | TRBJ2-3 | - | TRBV24-1 | CATQGGLADTQYF | TGTGCCACCCAAGGGGGGCTGGCAGATACGCAGTATTTT
TRBD1 | TRBJ2-7 | - | TRBV30 | CAWPTGDLSYEQYF | TGTGCCTGGCCTACAGGGGACCTCTCCTACGAGCAGTACTTC
- | TRBJ1-5 | - | TRBV19 | CASISGQPQHF | TGTGCCAGTATCTCGGGGCAGCCCCAGCATTTT
TRBD1 | TRBJ1-5 | once | TRBV28 | CASVSGTGGGYSNQPQHF | TGTGCCAGCGTATCCGGGACAGGGGGTGGATATAGCAATCAGCCCCAGCATTTT
- | TRBJ1-5 | - | TRBV2 | CASSGGHQPQHF | TGTGCCAGCAGTGGGGGGCATCAGCCCCAGCATTTT
TRBD1 | TRBJ2-7 | - | TRBV5-1 | CASRSGQVGGDEQYF | TGCGCCAGCAGAAGTGGACAGGTCGGTGGGGACGAGCAGTACTTC
TRBD1 | TRBJ1-6 | once | TRBV7-9 | CASSLGWTGPEYNSPLHF | TGTGCCAGCAGCTTAGGTTGGACAGGGCCGGAATATAATTCACCCCTCCACTTT
TRBD2 | TRBJ2-7 | few | TRBV6-5 | CASSYGRGGHEQYF | TGTGCCAGCAGTTACGGGCGGGGGGGGCACGAGCAGTACTTC
TRBD1 | TRBJ2-5 | - | TRBV19 | CASSKGDRAQPQYF | TGTGCCAGTAGTAAAGGAGACAGGGCCCAGCCCCAGTACTTC
TRBD1 | TRBJ1-4 | - | TRBV15 | CATSRGQGNEKLFF | TGTGCCACCAGCAGGGGACAGGGAAATGAAAAACTGTTTTTT
TRBD1 | TRBJ1-4 | - | TRBV4-3 | CASSPDRTNEKLFF | TGCGCCAGCAGCCCGGACAGGACTAATGAAAAACTGTTTTTT
- | TRBJ1-1 | - | TRBV3-1/TRBV3-2 | CASSQTPGRMNTEAFF | TGTGCCAGCAGCCAAACCCCGGGACGGATGAACACTGAAGCTTTCTTT
- | TRBJ2-1 | once | TRBV2 | CASIRGVSYNEQFF | TGTGCCAGCATTAGAGGGGTATCCTACAATGAGCAGTTCTTC
TRBD1 | TRBJ1-1 | - | TRBV19 | CASSSWTGRVINTEAFF | TGTGCCAGTAGTTCGTGGACAGGGCGGGTGATTAACACTGAAGCTTTCTTT
- | TRBJ2-3 | - | TRBV3-1/TRBV3-2 | CASSPTGIDTQYF | TGTGCCAGCAGCCCCACAGGGATCGATACGCAGTATTTT
- | TRBJ1-3 | - | TRBV2 | CASSTGTAGNTIYF | TGTGCCAGCAGTACCGGGACGGCTGGAAACACCATATATTTT
- | TRBJ1-1 | - | TRBV27 | CASSRRGRVTEAFF | TGTGCCAGCAGTCGGCGGGGGCGCGTCACTGAAGCTTTCTTT
- | TRBJ1-5 | - | TRBV14 | CASSQDTRPHLRVASNQPQHF | TGTGCCAGCAGCCAAGATACCCGCCCCCACTTGAGGGTTGCTAGCAATCAGCCCCAGCATTTT
TRBD2 | TRBJ2-3 | - | TRBV9 | CASSVVGSGGDTQYF | TGTGCCAGCAGCGTAGTAGGTAGCGGGGGCGATACGCAGTATTTT
- | TRBJ2-7 | few | TRBV7-2 | CASSLVPGQGDEQYF | TGTGCCAGCAGCTTAGTCCCCGGGCAGGGTGACGAGCAGTACTTC
- | TRBJ1-4 | - | TRBV5-8 | CASSLGRTILGEKLFF | TGTGCCAGCAGCTTGGGTCGGACGATCTTGGGTGAAAAACTGTTTTTT
- | TRBJ2-7 | once | TRBV5-6 | CASRSSPSSYEQYF | TGTGCCAGCCGATCCTCCCCGAGCTCCTACGAGCAGTACTTC
- | TRBJ2-5 | - | TRBV4-3 | CASSQGSGGQFVYETQYF | TGCGCCAGCAGCCAAGGGTCGGGGGGCCAGTTTGTTTATGAGACCCAGTACTTC
- | TRBJ1-5 | once | TRBV6-6 | CASGPGPMYSNQPQHF | TGTGCCAGCGGCCCAGGACCGATGTATAGCAATCAGCCCCAGCATTTT
TRBD1 | TRBJ1-4 | - | TRBV5-1 | CASNPTGGREKLFF | TGCGCCAGCAACCCGACAGGGGGGAGAGAAAAACTGTTTTTT
TRBD1 | TRBJ2-7 | - | TRBV27 | CASSHDGTDYEQYF | TGTGCCAGCAGTCACGACGGGACAGACTACGAGCAGTACTTC
- | TRBJ2-7 | - | TRBV28 | CASTLQTSPYEQYF | TGTGCCAGCACCCTACAGACATCACCCTACGAGCAGTACTTC
- | TRBJ2-7 | - | TRBV7-9 | CASSPPGTRAYEQYF | TGTGCCAGCAGCCCCCCCGGGACAAGAGCCTACGAGCAGTACTTC
- | TRBJ2-4 | - | TRBV5-8 | CASSLGLQGVGLF | TGTGCCAGCAGCTTGGGTCTACAGGGTGTGGGCCTCTTC
- | TRBJ1-5 | - | TRBV18 | CASSLNEGYSNQPQHF | TGTGCCAGCTCACTAAATGAGGGCTATAGCAATCAGCCCCAGCATTTT
- | TRBJ1-3 | - | TRBV6-2/TRBV6-3 | CASSYGANSGNTIYF | TGTGCCAGCAGTTACGGGGCAAACTCTGGAAACACCATATATTTT
- | TRBJ1-1 | - | TRBV15 | CATSREYMFGTEAFF | TGTGCCACCAGCAGAGAGTACATGTTCGGCACTGAAGCTTTCTTT
- | TRBJ2-3 | - | TRBV14 | CASSQDQVRTDTQYF | TGTGCCAGCAGCCAAGACCAGGTTCGCACAGATACGCAGTATTTT
- | TRBJ2-2 | - | TRBV7-3 | CASSLISRPQTNTGELFF | TGTGCCAGCAGCTTAATCTCCAGGCCCCAAACGAACACCGGGGAGCTGTTTTTT
- | TRBJ1-6 | once | TRBV5-6 | CASSITGPSSYNSPLHF | TGTGCCAGCAGCATAACAGGGCCTAGCTCCTATAATTCACCCCTCCACTTT
- | TRBJ1-1 | - | TRBV27 | CASSLSPRLSSGAFF | TGTGCCAGCAGTTTAAGTCCCCGGCTTAGTTCGGGAGCTTTCTTT
TRBD1 | TRBJ2-1 | - | TRBV2 | CASSAGIRGNEQFF | TGTGCCAGCAGTGCAGGGATCAGGGGGAATGAGCAGTTCTTC